This TCR beta chain was observed in a study of siplizumab effects on memory and regulatory T cells. The CDR3 covers 13 residues. Germline V gene data show CDR1 as MNHEY and CDR2 as SMNVEV (reference sequence). The germline V and J ends were trimmed by 6 bases and 8 bases, with 16 bases remaining between them. Libraries were prepared by immunoSEQ multiplex PCR; TCRdb keeps only in-frame clonotypes and omits some of them. The table shows 85,000 to 130,000 clones, with 94% occurring only once. The sequenced material came from Tregs sorted from blood. The chain is built from TRBV27 and TRBJ1-2; TRBD1 might be the D (5 bases). This sequence was found in a human donor in good health. In DNA, the CDR3 is TGTGCCAGCAGATCTGTAGGTTGGGGCGGCTACACCTTC. Protein: CASRSVGWGGYTF.